Shown below are 6 T cell receptor beta chains from a single sample sequenced in a study of T cell repertoires in aging, cancer and after chemotherapy. Amplification of TCR beta used genomic DNA extracted from peripheral blood. TRB rearrangements spanning V, D and J were amplified using mixed TRB-A/B primers. TCRdb re-analysed the multiplex PCR reads in MiXCR, keeping a single row per CDR3 protein. Altogether more than 8,000 distinct CDR3 sequences are present, 25% being singletons, with the ten largest covering about 3%. The sequenced sample was blood. The receptor source for this set is a human donor with a blood cancer.

This clonotype is medium-sized (0.01 to 0.1%). This sequence joins TRBV6-5 and TRBJ2-6, with a weak D call TRBD2 (5 bases). V dropped 0 bases and J dropped 2 bases, with 8 bases sitting between them. CDR3 length equals 16 residues. Per germline, CDR1 MNHEY and CDR2 SVGAGI. CDR3 nucleotides: TGTGCCAGCAGTTACTCAGGGAGCCCTGGGGCCAACGTCCTGACTTTC. Translating it yields CASSYSGSPGANVLTF.

The chain recombines TRBV7-2 with TRBJ2-3; 8 bases match TRBD2. V lost 2 bases to trimming and J lost 3 bases; unmatched junction nucleotides: 7. CDR1 is SGHTA, CDR2 FQGNSA, per germline. The CDR3 spans 16 residues. CDR3 DNA sequence: TGTGCCAGCAGCTTAAGCGCGTCTAGCGGGACAGATACGCAGTATTTT. Protein product: CASSLSASSGTDTQYF.

This clonotype was detected a few times. The chain uses TRBV20-1 and TRBJ2-3; TRBD2 agrees at 10 bases. There are 13 residues in the CDR3. Trimming took 6 bases from V and 7 from J; bases not matched to a gene: 7. The germline V gene encodes CDR1 DFQATT and CDR2 SNEGSKA (reference sequence). The CDR3 DNA reads as TGCAGTGCGATTACTAGCGGGGTTAATACGCAGTATTTT. It yields the protein CSAITSGVNTQYF.

Within the sample, this clonotype is medium-sized (0.01 to 0.1%). V gene TRBV29-1 combines with J gene TRBJ2-7; possible D gene TRBD2, 6 bases. The CDR3 runs to 14 residues. Looked up from germline, CDR1 is SQVTM and CDR2 is ANQGSEA. With 8 bases removed from V and 0 bases from J, the gap between germline ends came to 17 bases. This CDR3 reads CSTRGGSSSYEQYF. CDR3 sequence (DNA): TGCAGCACCCGCGGAGGGTCCAGCTCCTACGAGCAGTACTTC.

This clonotype was seen only once. This sequence may be a read error, since a much larger clone differs from it by one base. The chain recombines TRBV6-6 with TRBJ1-1; 7 nucleotides agree with TRBD1. Germline-derived CDR1 and CDR2 are MNHNY and SVGAGI (reference sequence). The CDR3 is made up of 12 amino acids. The V gene end was trimmed by 6 bases and the J gene end by 11 bases; junction bases not matched to a gene: 9. CDR3 sequence: CASRPYRGEAFF. The DNA for the CDR3 is TGTGCCAGCAGGCCGTACAGGGGAGAGGCTTTCTTT.

By share, this clonotype ranks as medium-sized (0.01 to 0.1%). One junction end does not reproduce the germline sequence, and a read error may be involved. The chain carries TRBV19 and TRBJ1-1; no reliable D call. Germline V gene sequence: CDR1 LNHDA, CDR2 SQIVND (reference sequence). The CDR3 consists of 12 residues. The chain's CDR3 is CASRIGNTEAFF. CDR3 DNA sequence: TGTGCCAGTAGGATAGGGAACACTGAAGCTTTCTTT.